This T cell receptor beta chain was sequenced during a study of T cell responses to AZD1222 COVID-19 vaccine. Findings and caveats of the study: At baseline, seropositivity was found in only six or seven AZD1222 recipients.

The CDR3 contains 15 residues. Per germline, CDR1 LNHDA and CDR2 SQIVND (reference sequence). V shed 7 bases, J shed 4 bases, and the junction held 10 bases outside the gene matches. Sequenced by immunoSEQ multiplex PCR; TCRdb stores in-frame clones only, minus some. Among 150,000 to 200,000 clones listed, 70% to 90% were seen once. Points on this clone: No antigen is known for it.

The source was peripheral blood, collected on day 0 of AZD1222 vaccination. The TCR sequence derives from an adult in good health. The V call is TRBV19, the J call TRBJ2-7, with 10 bases identical to TRBD1. CDR3 in DNA: TGTGCCAGTACCCGAAGCCCGGGACAGGGGTACGAGCAGTACTTC. Amino acid sequence: CASTRSPGQGYEQYF.